What follows is one T cell receptor (beta chain) and its context. Reverse transcription of roughly 0.5 to 1 ug RNA used random hexamers. MiXCR, applied by TCRdb to the immunoSEQ multiplex PCR reads, yields one record per CDR3 protein. The sample shows approximately 150,000 distinct CDR3 sequences, just over 90% of them seen only once. The data derive from a study of CD8 T cells in Susac syndrome. Sequencing of TCR beta was performed on blood CD8+ T cells and on blood CD4+ T cells. The TCR comes from a human donor in good health. The sequenced sample was CD4+ T cells from PBMCs.

The CDR3 DNA sequence: TGTGCCAGCAGCTTCCCGCCCTACAGGGGAGGGAAGACCCAGTACTTC. Amino acid sequence: CASSFPPYRGGKTQYF. The rearrangement uses TRBV5-6 and TRBJ2-5; TRBD1 or TRBD2 may be the D gene (7 bases each). V lost 2 bases to trimming and J lost 6 bases, with 20 bases between them. This CDR3 has 16 amino acids. Germline V gene sequence: CDR1 SGHDT, CDR2 YYEEEE.